Listed here are 20 T cell receptor beta chains from one sample, sequenced in a study of blood T cell repertoires in COVID-19. Some clones are missing from TCRdb's copy, which holds only in-frame ones; the method was immunoSEQ multiplex PCR. The sample consists of about 190,000 clones, about 85% of them appearing once. Sequencing was performed on peripheral blood. The receptors shown here come from an older man with COVID-19, enrolled during active disease.

The V and J genes are TRBV4-1 and TRBJ2-2, with a weak D call TRBD1 (6 bases). The CDR3 extends over 19 amino acids. Germline lookup yields CDR1 MGHRA and CDR2 YSYEKL. V lost 3 bases to trimming and J lost 5 bases, with 25 bases between them. The CDR3 sequence: CASSQGILRRTVATGELFF. CDR3 DNA sequence: TGCGCCAGCAGCCAGGGTATTTTAAGAAGGACAGTGGCAACCGGGGAGCTGTTTTTT.

This sequence joins TRBV19 and TRBJ1-1; 9 bases map to TRBD1. CDR3 size: 13 residues. In germline, CDR1 is LNHDA, CDR2 SQIVND (reference sequence). Losses at the gene ends were 10 bases for V and 0 bases for J; bases not matched to a gene: 3. The CDR3 DNA sequence: TGTGCCATCCGGGACAGGGTGAACACTGAAGCTTTCTTT. Translation gives CAIRDRVNTEAFF. Variable domain in full (rest from reference TRBV19 and TRBJ1-1): DGGITQSPKYLFRKEGQNVTLSCEQNLNHDAMYWYRQDPGQGLRLIYYSQIVNDFQKGDIAEGYSVSREKKESFPLTVTSAQKNPTAFYLCAIRDRVNTEAFFGQGTRLTVV.

The chain employs TRBV9 and TRBJ1-1, with TRBD1 matching 7 bases. This CDR3 spans 13 amino acids. Germline assignment: CDR1 SGDLS and CDR2 YYNGEE. The V and J ends lost 4 bases and 3 bases, in that order; junction bases with no gene match: 3. CDR3 loop: CASSFQGDTEAFF. The CDR3 DNA reads as TGTGCCAGCAGCTTCCAGGGGGACACTGAAGCTTTCTTT. Complete variable domain (other parts from reference TRBV9 and TRBJ1-1): DSGVTQTPKHLITATGQRVTLRCSPRSGDLSVYWYQQSLDQGLQFLIQYYNGEERAKGNILERFSAQQFPDLHSELNLSSLELGDSALYFCASSFQGDTEAFFGQGTRLTVV.

The CDR3 nucleotides read TGTGCCAGCAGGCCTCGCACAGGGGTTGGTCGGTTCTATGGCTACACCTTC. Amino acid sequence: CASRPRTGVGRFYGYTF. The rearrangement joins TRBV19 to TRBJ1-2; 7 bases align to TRBD1. The CDR3 spans 17 residues. V lost 9 bases to trimming and J lost 4 bases; unmatched junction nucleotides: 20. Germline CDR1 LNHDA, CDR2 SQIVND (reference sequence).

The V call is TRBV11-2, the J call TRBJ1-2, with D perhaps TRBD1 (6 bases). CDR1 is SGHAT and CDR2 is FQNNGV in the germline V gene. This CDR3 has 14 residues. V was cut by 0 bases and J by 6 bases, with 11 bases left in between. The CDR3 sequence is CASSLDRRQDGYTF. The CDR3, as DNA: TGTGCCAGCAGCTTAGATCGACGACAGGATGGCTACACCTTC.

The chain couples TRBV6-4 to TRBJ1-5; D unclear. Germline CDR1 is MRHNA and CDR2 is SNTAGT. Trimming pared 3 bases from V and 3 bases from J, leaving 9 bases between. The CDR3 totals 14 residues. This chain's CDR3 is CASSEQSFNQPQHF. DNA of the CDR3: TGTGCCAGCAGTGAACAGAGCTTCAATCAGCCCCAGCATTTT.

The chain carries TRBV5-4 and TRBJ1-1; 7 nucleotides align to TRBD1. CDR1 and CDR2 (germline): SGHNT, YYREEE (reference sequence). The junction had 3 bases not matched to a gene; V was cut back by 4 bases and J by 0 bases. CDR3 length: 14 amino acids. The CDR3 sequence: CASSVDRMNTEAFF. In nucleotides, the CDR3 is TGTGCCAGCAGCGTGGACAGGATGAACACTGAAGCTTTCTTT.

The rearrangement uses TRBV7-3 and TRBJ1-1; D may be TRBD1 (6 bases). The CDR3 is 11 amino acids. V was clipped by 6 bases and J by 13 bases, with 15 bases between them. CDR1 is SGHTA and CDR2 is FQGTGA in the germline V gene. The CDR3 DNA sequence: TGTGCCAGCAGTCCTGGACAGAAGCTTTTCTTT. Protein sequence: CASSPGQKLFF.

This clone appeared a few times. This rearrangement joins TRBV3-1 (or the pseudogene TRBV3-2) to TRBJ2-5, with 10 bases matching TRBD2. The germline V gene encodes CDR1 LGHDT and CDR2 YNNKEL (reference sequence). V was clipped by 2 bases and J by 6 bases; unmatched bases: 3. This CDR3 region has 14 residues. The CDR3 nucleotides are TGTGCCAGCAGCCAACTAGCGGGGGAACAGACCCAGTACTTC. Its translation: CASSQLAGEQTQYF.

The chain recombines TRBV6-1 with TRBJ1-3; the match to TRBD1 covers 9 bases. The CDR3 runs 16 residues. The V gene end was trimmed by 2 bases and the J gene end by 1 base; junction bases not matched to a gene: 3. Looked up from germline, CDR1 is MNHNS and CDR2 is SASEGT. CDR3 protein: CASSERTGASGNTIYF. The CDR3 DNA sequence: TGTGCCAGCAGTGAACGGACAGGGGCTTCTGGAAACACCATATATTTT.

V usage is TRBV6-5 and J usage is TRBJ2-3, with TRBD1 as a possible D gene (6 bases). Looked up from germline, CDR1 is MNHEY and CDR2 is SVGAGI. This CDR3 is built from 13 residues. Trimming cost V 5 bases and J 4 bases, with 10 bases left between them. The DNA for the CDR3 is TGTGCCAGCAGTACAGGGCTCGCAGATACGCAGTATTTT. Translating it yields CASSTGLADTQYF.

The chain recombines TRBV13 with TRBJ2-3; TRBD2 might be the D (5 bases). This CDR3 contains 15 residues. V gave up 3 bases and J gave up 4 bases, with 14 bases separating them. The germline gives CDR1 PRHDT, CDR2 FYEKMQ (reference sequence). The CDR3 here is CASSLSGKEADTQYF. The CDR3 DNA follows: TGTGCCAGCAGCTTGTCGGGGAAAGAGGCAGATACGCAGTATTTT.

This clone has just one count. The chain joins TRBV5-4 to TRBJ1-1; 8 bases line up with TRBD1. Germline V gene lookup returns CDR1 SGHNT and CDR2 YYREEE (reference sequence). Germline trimming cut 4 bases from V and 2 bases from J; bases unmatched to any gene: 10. This CDR3 has 16 amino acids. CDR3 sequence (DNA): TGTGCCAGCAGCCTCACACTTACAGGGGGTAACACTGAAGCTTTCTTT. Protein: CASSLTLTGGNTEAFF.

This chain connects TRBV12-3 or TRBV12-4 to TRBJ1-1; no definite D call. Trimming took off 5 bases at V and 9 bases at J, with 10 bases between the two ends. The CDR3 covers 11 residues. CDR3 sequence: CASSNGDKAFF. The DNA of the CDR3 is TGTGCCAGCAGTAACGGGGATAAAGCTTTCTTT.

V gene TRBV12-5 combines with J gene TRBJ2-3, with D possibly TRBD2 on 5 matching bases. Germline lookup yields CDR1 LGHNT and CDR2 FRNRAP. The CDR3 is 14 residues long. Trimming pared 5 bases from V and 1 base from J, leaving 10 bases between. This chain's CDR3 is CASGPHGGTDTQYF. The CDR3, as DNA: TGTGCTAGTGGTCCCCACGGGGGCACAGATACGCAGTATTTT.

The chain links TRBV6-6 to TRBJ2-7; 7 bases map to TRBD1. Germline V gene sequence: CDR1 MNHNY, CDR2 SVGAGI (reference sequence). This CDR3 is built from 12 residues. After removal of 8 bases from V and 3 bases from J, the junction contained 4 bases not matched to a gene. The CDR3 here is CASARQGYEQYF. CDR3 bases: TGTGCCAGCGCTAGACAGGGCTACGAGCAGTACTTC.

The table lists this clone with a count of one. V gene TRBV5-1 combines with J gene TRBJ2-3, with D hard to call. CDR3 size: 14 residues. Deletions cut 1 base from V and 2 bases from J, with 8 bases between. Germline assignment: CDR1 SGHRS and CDR2 YFSETQ. For the CDR3, the DNA is TGCGCCAGCAGCTTGCGGTCGAACACAGATACGCAGTATTTT. It is translated as CASSLRSNTDTQYF.

The rearrangement links TRBV29-1 to TRBJ1-1, with D possibly TRBD1 on 6 matching bases. V gave up 6 bases and J gave up 0 bases, with 11 bases separating them. Germline CDR1 reads SQVTM; CDR2 reads ANQGSEA. The CDR3 is 13 residues long. The CDR3 coding sequence is TGCAGCGTCCACAGGGAGTTGAACACTGAAGCTTTCTTT. Amino acids: CSVHRELNTEAFF.

This chain uses TRBV28 with TRBJ2-3; 7 bases agree with TRBD1. Germline-derived CDR1 and CDR2 are MDHEN and SYDVKM. The CDR3 spans 13 residues. Trimming at V came to 8 bases and at J to 2 bases, leaving 4 bases not matched to a gene. CDR3 nucleotide sequence: TGTGCCAGCGAGGGGGCTAACACAGATACGCAGTATTTT. As protein: CASEGANTDTQYF.

By share, this clone counts as medium-sized. The chain is built from TRBV11-1 and TRBJ2-1; 14 bases align to TRBD2. Germline V gene lookup returns CDR1 SGHAT and CDR2 FQDESV (reference sequence). J was trimmed by 6 bases and V by 3 bases; bases with no gene match: 4. The CDR3 runs 16 residues. The CDR3 loop reads CASSLPGTSGGNEQFF. CDR3 coding DNA: TGTGCCAGCAGCTTGCCCGGGACTAGCGGGGGCAATGAGCAGTTCTTC.